This passage covers 26 T cell receptor beta chains from one sample sequenced in a study of blood T cell repertoires in COVID-19. The repertoire was sequenced with immunoSEQ multiplex PCR; TCRdb's copy has only in-frame clones and lacks some. The table lists a few hundred thousand clones, approximately 88% of them singletons, with 5% to 7.5% in the top ten. The sequenced material came from peripheral blood. These receptors all come from a young man who had recovered from COVID-19.

This chain's CDR3 is CASSGPDLEAFF. Here the CDR3 DNA reads TGCGCCAGCAGTGGGCCAGATCTCGAAGCTTTCTTT. The chain couples TRBV10-1 to TRBJ1-1; D remains unclear. The germline V gene has CDR1 WNHNN and CDR2 SYGVQD (reference sequence). The CDR3 is made up of 12 amino acids. V was clipped by 4 bases and J by 8 bases, with 11 bases between them.

The rearrangement links TRBV18 to TRBJ1-6; TRBD1 matches at 7 bases. This CDR3 is built from 13 residues. Looked up from germline, CDR1 is KGHSH and CDR2 is LQKENI. J was trimmed by 7 bases and V by 6 bases; bases with no gene match: 3. The chain's CDR3 is CASSRDSNSPLHF. CDR3 nucleotide sequence: TGTGCCAGCTCCCGGGACAGCAATTCACCCCTCCACTTT.

This chain uses TRBV12-5 with TRBJ1-6; a weak D match, TRBD1 (6 bases). The ends were cut back, 7 bases at V and 0 bases at J, with 13 bases in the middle. The CDR3 runs to 16 residues. CDR1 and CDR2 (germline): LGHNT, FRNRAP. The CDR3 reads CASDWTVSSYNSPLHF. CDR3 coding DNA: TGTGCTAGTGATTGGACAGTTAGCTCCTATAATTCACCCCTCCACTTT. The full variable domain, its missing parts supplied by reference TRBV12-5 and TRBJ1-6, is DARVTQTPRHKVTEMGQEVTMRCQPILGHNTVFWYRQTMMQGLELLAYFRNRAPLDDSGMPKDRFSAEMPDATLATLKIQPSEPRDSAVYFCASDWTVSSYNSPLHFGNGTRLTVT.

The chain uses TRBV18 and TRBJ1-6; 7 bases line up with TRBD1. Germline CDR1 KGHSH, CDR2 LQKENI. The CDR3 extends over 16 amino acids. The V and J ends lost 0 bases and 6 bases, in that order; junction bases with no gene match: 5. For the CDR3, the DNA is TGTGCCAGCTCACCACCGTTTCAGGGGGTTAATTCACCCCTCCACTTT. It codes for CASSPPFQGVNSPLHF.

This rearrangement joins TRBV18 to TRBJ2-5; TRBD1 is a possible D gene (5 bases). The V end was cut by 1 base, the J end by 1 base, with 7 bases between. This CDR3 spans 14 amino acids. The germline V gene encodes CDR1 KGHSH and CDR2 LQKENI. CDR3 sequence (DNA): TGTGCCAGCTCACCACAGGACACCCAAGAGACCCAGTACTTC. Translation: CASSPQDTQETQYF.

V is TRBV7-9 and J is TRBJ2-5; possibly TRBD1 for D (5 bases). V was cut by 0 bases and J by 2 bases, with 13 bases left in between. The CDR3 runs 16 residues. The germline CDR1 and CDR2 sequences are SEHNR and FQNEAQ (reference sequence). CDR3 amino acids: CASSLALRTLQETQYF. CDR3 coding DNA: TGTGCCAGCAGCTTAGCGCTTAGGACACTTCAAGAGACCCAGTACTTC.

This chain links TRBV13 with TRBJ2-7, with 7 bases matching TRBD1. Per germline, CDR1 PRHDT and CDR2 FYEKMQ (reference sequence). After removal of 4 bases from V and 1 base from J, the junction contained 7 bases not matched to a gene. The length of the CDR3 is 15 residues. The CDR3 sequence: CASSSLRQGSYEQYF. The CDR3 nucleotides read TGTGCCAGCAGCTCACTACGACAGGGTTCCTACGAGCAGTACTTC. Together with reference TRBV13 and TRBJ2-7, the CDR3 gives the full variable domain: AAGVIQSPRHLIKEKRETATLKCYPIPRHDTVYWYQQGPGQDPQFLISFYEKMQSDKGSIPDRFSAQQFSDYHSELNMSSLELGDSALYFCASSSLRQGSYEQYFGPGTRLTVT.

Details on this clone: A read error may account for a junction end that differs from germline. CDR3 coding DNA: TGTGCCAGCAGCGTAGCACTAGTTCGCGAGCAGTTCTTC. Translation: CASSVALVREQFF. V gene TRBV7-9 combines with J gene TRBJ2-1; D perhaps matches TRBD2 (5 bases). Germline CDR1 and CDR2: SEHNR and FQNEAQ (reference sequence). This CDR3 has 13 amino acids.

J is TRBJ2-1 and V is TRBV5-1; weak D call: TRBD2 (5 bases). The V end lost 4 bases, the J end lost 5 bases, and 16 bases lay between the germline ends. The germline CDR1 and CDR2 sequences are SGHRS and YFSETQ. This CDR3 contains 15 residues. CDR3 loop: CASSLETSRHNEQFF. The CDR3 region has the DNA TGCGCCAGCAGCCTGGAAACTAGTAGACACAATGAGCAGTTCTTC.

V gene TRBV2 combines with J gene TRBJ2-7; the match to TRBD2 covers 7 bases. V dropped 6 bases and J dropped 2; count of bases not matched to a gene: 7. The germline V gene has CDR1 SNHLY and CDR2 FYNNEI. CDR3 length equals 14 residues. CDR3 sequence: CASSIAGVAYEQYF. The DNA of the CDR3 is TGTGCCAGCAGCATTGCGGGAGTGGCCTACGAGCAGTACTTC.

The genes are TRBV7-3 and TRBJ2-1; a possible D gene is TRBD2 (5 bases). The CDR3 is 16 residues long. Germline values: CDR1 SGHTA, CDR2 FQGTGA. With 0 bases removed from V and 4 bases from J, the gap between germline ends came to 13 bases. The CDR3 bases are TGTGCCAGCAGCTTAACAGGGTCGGACTCGTACAATGAGCAGTTCTTC. Translation gives CASSLTGSDSYNEQFF.

The chain combines TRBV9 with TRBJ1-3, with 8 bases matching TRBD1. V trimming: 2 bases; J trimming: 0 bases; junction bases outside the gene matches: 1. The CDR3 length is 15 residues. Germline CDR1 is SGDLS and CDR2 is YYNGEE. CDR3 DNA sequence: TGTGCCAGCAGCGTCCAGGGGGCCTCTGGAAACACCATATATTTT. Its protein product is CASSVQGASGNTIYF.

The V gene is TRBV6-6, the J gene TRBJ2-2; no reliable D call. The length of the CDR3 is 15 residues. V was pared by 5 bases and J by 2 bases, with 12 bases between. The germline V gene has CDR1 MNHNY and CDR2 SVGAGI (reference sequence). CDR3 in DNA: TGTGCCAGCAGTGAGGCATGGCTTAACACCGGGGAGCTGTTTTTT. It is translated as CASSEAWLNTGELFF.

This chain joins TRBV2 and TRBJ1-2; D might be TRBD1 (5 bases). With 7 bases removed from V and 7 bases from J, the gap between germline ends came to 22 bases. The CDR3 extends over 15 amino acids. CDR1 is SNHLY and CDR2 is FYNNEI in the germline V gene. The CDR3 reads CASTTRVWGRPGYTF. In DNA form, the CDR3 reads TGTGCCAGCACGACAAGGGTGTGGGGGAGGCCTGGCTACACCTTC. The full variable domain, its missing parts supplied by reference TRBV2 and TRBJ1-2, is EPEVTQTPSHQVTQMGQEVILRCVPISNHLYFYWYRQILGQKVEFLVSFYNNEISEKSEIFDDQFSVERPDGSNFTLKIRSTKLEDSAMYFCASTTRVWGRPGYTFGSGTRLTVV.

The V call is TRBV18, the J call TRBJ2-1, with 9 bases identical to TRBD2. The CDR3 contains 17 residues. In germline, CDR1 is KGHSH, CDR2 LQKENI. V lost 1 base and J lost 8; bases outside the gene matches: 12. CDR3 in DNA: TGTGCCAGCTCACCACGGTACGCGGGAGGGCCCTCGGATGAGCAGTTCTTC. Protein sequence: CASSPRYAGGPSDEQFF.

The V call is TRBV3-1 (or the pseudogene TRBV3-2), the J call TRBJ2-3, with 8 bases lining up with TRBD2. The CDR3 covers 15 residues. With 1 base clipped from V and 6 bases from J, the junction kept 6 bases outside the gene matches. The V gene's germline CDR1 is LGHDT and CDR2 YNNKEL (reference sequence). CDR3 coding DNA: TGTGCCAGCAGCCAAGGCGGGGGGCTGGCGGATACGCAGTATTTT. Translation: CASSQGGGLADTQYF.

In its sample, this clone was seen a few times. This sequence joins TRBV27 and TRBJ2-1; 8 bases are shared with TRBD2. V lost 8 bases to trimming and J lost 5 bases; unmatched junction nucleotides: 11. The CDR3 has 15 residues. Germline CDR1 reads MNHEY; CDR2 reads SMNVEV (reference sequence). As DNA, the CDR3 is TGTGCCAGCCTTGCACCGGGACTAGGACACAATGAGCAGTTCTTC. Amino acid sequence: CASLAPGLGHNEQFF.

The chain combines TRBV7-2 with TRBJ2-1, with 9 bases lining up with TRBD2. CDR3 length equals 16 residues. CDR1 SGHTA and CDR2 FQGNSA come from the germline V gene. V shed 6 bases, J shed 2 bases, and the junction held 8 bases outside the gene matches. CDR3 in amino acids: CASRISGGRTYNEQFF. The CDR3 DNA follows: TGTGCCAGCAGAATAAGCGGGGGGCGAACCTACAATGAGCAGTTCTTC.

This clone was detected only once. The V gene is TRBV11-3, the J gene TRBJ1-4; D gene ambiguous. The CDR3 is 13 amino acids. Germline V gene lookup returns CDR1 SGHNT and CDR2 YENEEA. V was shortened by 1 base and J by 7 bases, with 7 bases between the two germline ends. The CDR3 DNA is TGTGCCAGCAGCTTAGGTCGCGGTGAAAAACTGTTTTTT. Translation gives CASSLGRGEKLFF.

The chain is built from TRBV11-1 and TRBJ1-1; 7 bases agree with TRBD1. The CDR3 has 14 amino acids. Trimming took 6 bases from V and 5 from J; bases not matched to a gene: 9. CDR1 and CDR2 from the germline V gene are SGHAT and FQDESV (reference sequence). CDR3 sequence reads: CASSPSGGGTEAFF. Written as DNA, the CDR3 is TGTGCCAGCAGTCCCTCAGGGGGTGGGACTGAAGCTTTCTTT.

The chain is built from TRBV11-2 and TRBJ2-7; 10 bases line up with TRBD2. In germline, CDR1 is SGHAT, CDR2 FQNNGV. V was clipped by 4 bases and J by 2 bases; unmatched bases: 5. This CDR3 has 15 amino acids. The CDR3: CASSSNSGGPYEQYF. The CDR3 bases are TGTGCCAGCAGCTCTAATAGCGGGGGGCCCTACGAGCAGTACTTC.

This clone has a handful of counts. The rearrangement uses TRBV15 and TRBJ2-7, with 7 positions matching TRBD1. This CDR3 contains 14 residues. V shed 4 bases and J 5 bases; nucleotides not matched to a gene: 8. Germline CDR1 LNHNV, CDR2 YYDKDF (reference sequence). The CDR3 DNA reads TGTGCCACCAGCAACCGACAGGGTCGGAACGAGCAGTACTTC. It is translated as CATSNRQGRNEQYF.

In DNA form, the CDR3 reads TGCGCCAGCAGCCAAGTCCTGAGGTATGAGCAGTTCTTC. It codes for CASSQVLRYEQFF. The V gene is TRBV4-1, the J gene TRBJ2-1, with D uncertain. CDR1 is MGHRA and CDR2 is YSYEKL in the germline V gene. Trimming left V 1 base short and J 8 bases short, with 9 bases between. The CDR3 is made up of 13 amino acids.

The chain couples TRBV7-8 to TRBJ2-7; 8 bases line up with TRBD2. The CDR3 is 15 residues long. The J segment lost 6 bases and the V segment lost 2 bases, leaving 9 bases of the junction unmatched. Per the germline V gene, CDR1 is SGHVS and CDR2 is FQNEAQ. The CDR3 sequence is CASSLMKLAVGEQYF. The CDR3 DNA follows: TGTGCCAGCAGCTTAATGAAACTAGCGGTGGGCGAGCAGTACTTC.

The rearrangement joins TRBV19 to TRBJ1-1, with 10 bases aligning to TRBD1. The CDR3 spans 15 residues. The V segment lost 3 bases and the J segment 2 bases; nucleotides outside the gene matches: 3. CDR1 and CDR2 from the germline V gene are LNHDA and SQIVND (reference sequence). The CDR3 spells CASSIGTGANTEAFF. Here the CDR3 DNA reads TGTGCCAGTAGTATTGGGACAGGGGCAAACACTGAAGCTTTCTTT.

The V and J genes are TRBV27 and TRBJ2-7; a possible D gene is TRBD2 (5 bases). V lost 6 bases to trimming and J lost 2 bases, with 11 bases between them. Germline CDR1 is MNHEY and CDR2 is SMNVEV (reference sequence). The CDR3 runs 13 residues. Here the CDR3 reads CASRRVGTYEQYF. CDR3 in DNA: TGTGCCAGCAGGAGGGTAGGCACCTACGAGCAGTACTTC.